These 22 T cell receptor beta chains came from one sample sequenced in a study of cytomegalovirus exposure and HLA in healthy donors. The PCR was carried out with 60 Vbeta primers and 13 Jbeta primers. The data were produced by immunoSEQ multiplex PCR, yet TCRdb's version contains in-frame clones alone and is incomplete. This sample lists over 100,000 clones; its ten largest clones have roughly 3.7%. Sequencing was carried out using PBMCs. The receptors originated from a man younger than 45 in good health and CMV-seronegative.

The chain combines TRBV2 with TRBJ1-6; maybe TRBD1 (5 bases). Germline CDR1 reads SNHLY; CDR2 reads FYNNEI. Trimming cost V 8 bases and J 1 base, with 12 bases left between them. This CDR3 comprises 15 residues. CDR3 nucleotide sequence: TGTGCCAGCGCCCAGGGAACTTCCTATAATTCACCCCTCCACTTT. Amino acid sequence: CASAQGTSYNSPLHF. The full variable domain, completed using reference TRBV2 and TRBJ1-6, is EPEVTQTPSHQVTQMGQEVILRCVPISNHLYFYWYRQILGQKVEFLVSFYNNEISEKSEIFDDQFSVERPDGSNFTLKIRSTKLEDSAMYFCASAQGTSYNSPLHFGNGTRLTVT.

The chain uses TRBV2 and TRBJ1-2; possible D gene TRBD1, 5 bases. The CDR3 contains 13 residues. Germline V CDR1 and CDR2: SNHLY, FYNNEI. V was trimmed by 5 bases and J by 1 base, leaving 8 bases between them. Here the CDR3 DNA reads TGTGCCAGCAGTCCCGACAGTAACTATGGCTACACCTTC. Protein product: CASSPDSNYGYTF.

The chain joins TRBV27 to TRBJ1-1; TRBD1 might be the D (6 bases). V was shortened by 0 bases and J by 6 bases, with 23 bases between the two germline ends. The length of the CDR3 is 18 residues. Germline CDR1 is MNHEY and CDR2 is SMNVEV (reference sequence). The CDR3 spells CASSLSGQGWSKTAEAFF. Written as DNA, the CDR3 is TGTGCCAGCAGTTTATCTGGGCAGGGGTGGTCTAAGACAGCTGAAGCTTTCTTT.

V is TRBV6-7 and J is TRBJ2-5, with a weak D call TRBD2 (6 bases). TRBV6-7 is placed among ORFs of uncertain function. V dropped 7 bases and J dropped 9 bases, with 33 bases sitting between them. This CDR3 region has 18 residues. The CDR3 loop is CASKQTALRLAPGRPQYF. DNA for the CDR3: TGTGCCAGCAAACAAACCGCCTTAAGGCTAGCGCCTGGTCGGCCCCAGTACTTC.

The J gene is TRBJ2-1, the V gene TRBV11-2; D remains unclear. Germline V gene lookup returns CDR1 SGHAT and CDR2 FQNNGV. This CDR3 contains 14 residues. V was trimmed by 3 bases and J by 0 bases, leaving 6 bases between them. CDR3 sequence: CASSFLSSYNEQFF. CDR3 nucleotides: TGTGCCAGCAGCTTTCTCAGCTCCTACAATGAGCAGTTCTTC.

The chain couples TRBV19 to TRBJ2-1; D is perhaps TRBD1 (5 bases). V dropped 7 bases and J dropped 0 bases, with 10 bases sitting between them. The germline V gene has CDR1 LNHDA and CDR2 SQIVND (reference sequence). CDR3 length: 14 residues. The CDR3 bases are TGTGCCAGTAACTGGGGCAGCTCCTACAATGAGCAGTTCTTC. Its protein is CASNWGSSYNEQFF.

CDR3 in DNA: TGTGCCAGCAGTTCACAGGGTTACGAGCAGTACTTC. Translation gives CASSSQGYEQYF. The chain has TRBV27 and TRBJ2-7; D is possibly TRBD1 (6 bases). The germline V and J ends were trimmed by 4 bases and 4 bases, with 8 bases remaining between them. The CDR3 has 12 amino acids. Germline CDR1 and CDR2: MNHEY and SMNVEV (reference sequence).

This chain connects TRBV27 to TRBJ1-1; TRBD1 matches at 7 bases. Trimming took 2 bases from V and 4 from J; bases not matched to a gene: 1. Germline CDR1 MNHEY, CDR2 SMNVEV (reference sequence). The CDR3 has 13 amino acids. This chain's CDR3 is CASSLDRVTEAFF. CDR3 sequence (DNA): TGTGCCAGCAGTTTAGACAGGGTCACTGAAGCTTTCTTT.

For the CDR3, the DNA is TGTGCCAGCAGCTTAGATCGCAGGGGCACTGGAAACACCATATATTTT. Its protein product is CASSLDRRGTGNTIYF. The genes are TRBV7-6 and TRBJ1-3, with D possibly TRBD1 on 6 matching bases. Germline values: CDR1 SGHVS, CDR2 FNYEAQ. This CDR3 contains 16 residues. V was shortened by 1 base and J by 2 bases, with 12 bases between the two germline ends.

This chain uses TRBV7-3 with TRBJ1-1; no definite D call. This CDR3 comprises 13 residues. The germline gives CDR1 SGHTA, CDR2 FQGTGA. The V end lost 5 bases, the J end lost 3 bases, and 10 bases lay between the germline ends. CDR3: CASSASGYTEAFF. In DNA, the CDR3 is TGTGCCAGCAGCGCGTCGGGTTACACTGAAGCTTTCTTT.

The chain is built from TRBV2 and TRBJ1-6; D gene ambiguous. The CDR3 loop spans 14 amino acids. Trimming stripped 8 bases from V and 8 bases from J, with 16 bases between. Germline-derived CDR1 and CDR2 are SNHLY and FYNNEI. In DNA form, the CDR3 reads TGTGCCAGCTGTCCAAGTCAGGTCCATTCACCCCTCCACTTT. Encoded protein: CASCPSQVHSPLHF.

The rearrangement uses TRBV18 and TRBJ1-3; no reliable D call. CDR1 is KGHSH, CDR2 LQKENI, per germline. The ends were cut back, 3 bases at V and 0 bases at J, with 15 bases in the middle. The CDR3 sequence is 17 residues long. As DNA, the CDR3 is TGTGCCAGCTCACCGGGCCCATCAACGAGCTCTGGAAACACCATATATTTT. Its protein product is CASSPGPSTSSGNTIYF. The whole variable domain, remainder taken from reference TRBV18 and TRBJ1-3, is NAGVMQNPRHLVRRRGQEARLRCSPMKGHSHVYWYRQLPEEGLKFMVYLQKENIIDESGMPKERFSAEFPKEGPSILRIQQVVRGDSAAYFCASSPGPSTSSGNTIYFGEGSWLTVV.

The chain joins TRBV19 to TRBJ1-1, with TRBD1 identical over 8 bases. Per the germline V gene, CDR1 is LNHDA and CDR2 is SQIVND (reference sequence). The CDR3 sequence is 15 residues long. V trimming: 5 bases; J trimming: 0 bases; junction bases outside the gene matches: 5. The CDR3 nucleotides read TGTGCCAGTAGTCCGAGGACAGGGATGAACACTGAAGCTTTCTTT. Translated, it gives CASSPRTGMNTEAFF.

This CDR3 reads CASSKRQNAGTEAFF. Here the CDR3 DNA reads TGCGCCAGCAGCAAACGACAGAACGCTGGCACTGAAGCTTTCTTT. The chain links TRBV5-1 to TRBJ1-1; D might be TRBD1 (5 bases). Germline V gene lookup returns CDR1 SGHRS and CDR2 YFSETQ. V shed 4 bases and J shed 4 bases, with 17 bases lying between them. The CDR3 runs to 15 residues.

This chain uses TRBV6-1 with TRBJ2-7, with 11 bases that match TRBD1. The length of the CDR3 is 14 residues. V lost 8 bases and J lost 2; bases outside the gene matches: 5. CDR1 MNHNS and CDR2 SASEGT come from the germline V gene. CDR3 sequence (DNA): TGTGCCAGCCGGAGGACAGGGGGCCCCTACGAGCAGTACTTC. Translated: CASRRTGGPYEQYF.

The genes are TRBV6-7 and TRBJ2-5; TRBD2 matches 7 bases. TRBV6-7 is recorded as an ORF, its role being uncertain. Trimming took 0 bases from V and 4 from J; bases not matched to a gene: 17. The CDR3 totals 19 residues. For the CDR3, the DNA is TGTGCCAGCAGTTACTCGAACTTCTTGGGCGGGCCGGGGGGAGAGACCCAGTACTTC. It translates to CASSYSNFLGGPGGETQYF.

The V and J genes are TRBV19 and TRBJ2-3, with a weak D call TRBD2 (6 bases). V shed 6 bases and J shed 0 bases, with 13 bases lying between them. The CDR3 has 15 amino acids. In germline, CDR1 is LNHDA, CDR2 SQIVND (reference sequence). DNA for the CDR3: TGTGCCAGTAGCGGGACTTCCACTAGCACAGATACGCAGTATTTT. This translates into CASSGTSTSTDTQYF.

The chain carries TRBV2 and TRBJ1-5; 8 bases match TRBD1. V shed 6 bases and J 5 bases; nucleotides not matched to a gene: 6. The length of the CDR3 is 14 residues. Germline CDR1 and CDR2: SNHLY and FYNNEI. CDR3 residues: CASRRTGQDQPQHF. The CDR3 DNA reads TGTGCCAGCAGGAGGACAGGGCAAGATCAGCCCCAGCATTTT. Full variable domain (rest looked up from reference TRBV2 and TRBJ1-5): EPEVTQTPSHQVTQMGQEVILRCVPISNHLYFYWYRQILGQKVEFLVSFYNNEISEKSEIFDDQFSVERPDGSNFTLKIRSTKLEDSAMYFCASRRTGQDQPQHFGDGTRLSIL.

V is TRBV5-5 and J is TRBJ1-2, with a tentative D call TRBD1 (6 bases). There are 15 residues in the CDR3. The germline V gene has CDR1 SGHKS and CDR2 YYEKEE (reference sequence). Trimming pared 0 bases from V and 0 bases from J, leaving 9 bases between. The CDR3 loop is CASSLVGQTNYGYTF. In nucleotides, the CDR3 is TGTGCCAGCAGCTTGGTCGGACAGACTAACTATGGCTACACCTTC.

This sequence joins TRBV16 and TRBJ2-5; D call uncertain. Germline V lookup: CDR1 KGHSY, CDR2 FQNENV. V was shortened by 2 bases and J by 7 bases, with 11 bases between the two germline ends. The CDR3 sequence is 13 residues long. Here the CDR3 reads CASSQGQVRTQYF. CDR3 nucleotide sequence: TGTGCCAGCAGCCAAGGTCAGGTGAGGACCCAGTACTTC. Drawing the rest from reference TRBV16 and TRBJ2-5, the complete variable domain is GEEVAQTPKHLVRGEGQKAKLYCAPIKGHSYVFWYQQVLKNEFKFLISFQNENVFDETGMPKERFSAKCLPNSPCSLEIQATKLEDSAVYFCASSQGQVRTQYFGPGTRLLVL.

The chain couples TRBV29-1 to TRBJ1-1, with D uncertain. CDR3 size: 12 residues. Trimming shortened V by 7 bases and J by 5 bases, and 14 bases separated the two germline ends. The germline V gene encodes CDR1 SQVTM and CDR2 ANQGSEA. The CDR3 here is CSALALGTEAFF. CDR3 bases: TGCAGCGCCCTGGCCCTCGGGACTGAAGCTTTCTTT. Full variable domain (rest looked up from reference TRBV29-1 and TRBJ1-1): SAVISQKPSRDICQRGTSLTIQCQVDSQVTMMFWYRQQPGQSLTLIATANQGSEATYESGFVIDKFPISRPNLTFSTLTVSNMSPEDSSIYLCSALALGTEAFFGQGTRLTVV.

The V and J genes are TRBV10-3 and TRBJ2-2; 8 nucleotides line up with TRBD1. Unmatched junction bases numbered 5, after V lost 8 bases and J lost 3 bases. In germline, CDR1 is ENHRY, CDR2 SYGVKD. The CDR3 extends over 14 amino acids. Written as DNA, the CDR3 is TGTGCCATCCGACAGGGGCGGGACACCGGGGAGCTGTTTTTT. It codes for CAIRQGRDTGELFF.